Presented here are 25 T cell receptor beta chains from one specimen sequenced in a study of T-cell memory formation after mild COVID-19. Each CDR3 protein is one row after TCRdb ran MiXCR on the 5' RACE reads. The table records a few hundred thousand distinct CDR3 sequences, roughly 10% of them present only once. The sample consisted of PBMCs or a T cell subset sorted from them (not recorded which). These receptors all come from a man aged 18 to 30 who had mild COVID-19 (a few samples of this study predate the infection). Cell type and time point are not known.

The rearrangement links TRBV7-9 to TRBJ1-4; possibly TRBD1 for D (5 bases). CDR1 is SEHNR, CDR2 FQNEAQ, per germline (reference sequence). CDR3 length: 15 residues. Between the trimmed V and J ends, which lost 7 bases and 0 bases, there was a span of 12 bases. The CDR3 is CASTTGTATNEKLFF. The DNA for the CDR3 is TGTGCCAGCACAACAGGAACCGCAACTAATGAAAAACTGTTTTTT.

This clonotype was observed a few times. CDR3 loop: CASSLVGGLDTQYF. The CDR3 nucleotides are TGCGCCAGCAGCTTGGTGGGGGGGCTCGATACGCAGTATTTT. The chain employs TRBV5-1 and TRBJ2-3; a weak D match, TRBD2 (7 bases). Germline V CDR1 and CDR2: SGHRS, YFSETQ. The CDR3 sequence is 14 residues long. Between the trimmed V and J ends, which lost 0 bases and 6 bases, there was a span of 11 bases.

This clonotype was found a few times. This sequence joins TRBV7-3 and TRBJ2-5, with D possibly being TRBD2 (5 bases). This CDR3 is built from 16 residues. Germline loops: CDR1 SGHTA, CDR2 FQGTGA. Deletions cut 5 bases from V and 2 bases from J, with 18 bases between. CDR3 amino acids: CASSQTRSGIQETQYF. In DNA form, the CDR3 reads TGTGCCAGCAGCCAGACAAGGTCGGGGATTCAAGAGACCCAGTACTTC.

This chain joins TRBV5-4 and TRBJ2-5, with 7 nucleotides matching TRBD2. CDR1 and CDR2 (germline): SGHNT, YYREEE (reference sequence). The CDR3 contains 18 residues. V shed 1 base, J shed 1 base, and the junction held 13 bases outside the gene matches. As DNA, the CDR3 is TGTGCCAGCAGCTTGAATTACGACTTGCGGGGGATCCAAGAGACCCAGTACTTC. Translation: CASSLNYDLRGIQETQYF.

This rearrangement joins TRBV20-1 to TRBJ1-1; D may be TRBD1 (6 bases). V was shortened by 4 bases and J by 5 bases, with 11 bases between the two germline ends. Germline-derived CDR1 and CDR2 are DFQATT and SNEGSKA (reference sequence). The CDR3 runs to 12 residues. The CDR3 loop reads CSAKGGRTEAFF. The CDR3 DNA is TGCAGTGCTAAGGGGGGGAGGACTGAAGCTTTCTTT.

The chain recombines TRBV6-2 or TRBV6-3 with TRBJ1-2, with D unclear. There are 15 residues in the CDR3. Trimming pared 6 bases from V and 0 bases from J, leaving 14 bases between. Germline CDR1 MNHEY, CDR2 SVGEGT. DNA for the CDR3: TGTGCCAGCAGGACTTTAGACTCTCCTAACTATGGCTACACCTTC. It yields the protein CASRTLDSPNYGYTF.

A few counts support this clonotype. The rearrangement uses TRBV11-3 and TRBJ2-5, with D perhaps matching TRBD1 (8 bases). The CDR3 spans 16 residues. From germline, CDR1 is SGHNT and CDR2 YENEEA. V lost 5 bases and J lost 0, with 16 bases in between. Here the CDR3 reads CASSPGQGGYQETQYF. CDR3 bases: TGTGCCAGCAGCCCAGGACAGGGAGGGTACCAAGAGACCCAGTACTTC.

This clonotype was recorded a few times. The rearrangement links TRBV5-8 to TRBJ2-2, with TRBD1 as a possible D gene (5 bases). V was shortened by 1 base and J by 1 base, with 8 bases between the two germline ends. CDR3 length: 15 amino acids. Germline V lookup: CDR1 SGHTS, CDR2 YDEGEE. The CDR3: CASSLWQGNTGELFF. The CDR3, as DNA: TGTGCCAGCAGCTTGTGGCAGGGGAACACCGGGGAGCTGTTTTTT.

V gene TRBV7-3 combines with J gene TRBJ2-1; TRBD2 matches 7 bases. Germline V gene lookup returns CDR1 SGHTA and CDR2 FQGTGA. The ends lost 2 bases at V and 2 bases at J; junction bases unmatched: 6. This CDR3 has 16 residues. The CDR3 is CASSLQTSTTYNEQFF. The CDR3 DNA reads as TGTGCCAGCAGCTTACAGACTAGCACCACCTACAATGAGCAGTTCTTC.

The J gene is TRBJ1-2, the V gene TRBV5-1, with a possible D match to TRBD1 (6 bases). V gave up 2 bases and J gave up 4 bases, with 15 bases separating them. The CDR3 is 15 residues long. Germline V gives CDR1 SGHRS, CDR2 YFSETQ. CDR3 region: CASSFRQDQGYGYTF. The CDR3 DNA follows: TGCGCCAGCAGCTTCCGACAGGATCAGGGCTATGGCTACACCTTC.

This clonotype was observed at least ten times. The rearrangement uses TRBV4-1 and TRBJ2-7; D unclear. The CDR3 consists of 16 residues. V lost 1 base, J lost 0 bases, and 13 bases lay in between. Per germline, CDR1 MGHRA and CDR2 YSYEKL. CDR3 in amino acids: CASSQGFRTRSYEQYF. The CDR3 DNA sequence: TGCGCCAGCAGCCAAGGTTTTCGAACCCGCTCCTACGAGCAGTACTTC.

This clonotype was counted ten times or more. The CDR3 DNA is TGCAGCGTTGAAGACGGGAGGGGAGGGAATCAGCCCCAGCATTTT. Its protein is CSVEDGRGGNQPQHF. The chain recombines TRBV29-1 with TRBJ1-5; the D gene is possibly TRBD1 (5 bases). With 0 bases removed from V and 4 bases from J, the gap between germline ends came to 13 bases. The CDR3 is made up of 15 amino acids. Germline CDR1 reads SQVTM; CDR2 reads ANQGSEA. Combining the CDR3 with reference TRBV29-1 and TRBJ1-5 gives the whole variable domain SAVISQKPSRDICQRGTSLTIQCQVDSQVTMMFWYRQQPGQSLTLIATANQGSEATYESGFVIDKFPISRPNLTFSTLTVSNMSPEDSSIYLCSVEDGRGGNQPQHFGDGTRLSIL.

This clonotype was detected many times. V gene TRBV5-1 combines with J gene TRBJ2-1; TRBD1 might be the D (6 bases). This CDR3 has 13 residues. V lost 6 bases and J lost 8, with 15 bases in between. In germline, CDR1 is SGHRS, CDR2 YFSETQ. CDR3 residues: CASKDSPNDEQFF. The CDR3 DNA is TGCGCCAGCAAGGACAGCCCCAACGATGAGCAGTTCTTC. Using reference TRBV5-1 and TRBJ2-1 for the parts outside the CDR3, the full variable domain is KAGVTQTPRYLIKTRGQQVTLSCSPISGHRSVSWYQQTPGQGLQFLFEYFSETQRNKGNFPGRFSGRQFSNSRSEMNVSTLELGDSALYLCASKDSPNDEQFFGPGTRLTVL.

This clonotype was counted a few times. This chain connects TRBV4-2 to TRBJ2-3; D is perhaps TRBD2 (6 bases). V was cut by 1 base and J by 6 bases, with 17 bases left in between. The CDR3 is made up of 16 amino acids. Germline CDR1 reads LGHNA; CDR2 reads YNFKEQ. CDR3 sequence reads: CASSQGSRRAGDTQYF. The CDR3 DNA follows: TGTGCCAGCAGCCAAGGATCCAGACGGGCGGGGGATACGCAGTATTTT.

This clonotype was observed a handful of times. The rearrangement links TRBV11-2 to TRBJ1-3, with a possible D match to TRBD1 (6 bases). Per germline, CDR1 SGHAT and CDR2 FQNNGV. V lost 5 bases, J lost 0 bases, and 11 bases lay in between. The CDR3 has 15 amino acids. This chain's CDR3 is CASSTGQLSGNTIYF. The CDR3 bases are TGTGCCAGCAGCACAGGGCAGCTCTCTGGAAACACCATATATTTT.

The chain has TRBV7-7 and TRBJ2-5; D not resolved. V was cut by 2 bases and J by 0 bases, with 13 bases left in between. The CDR3 extends over 16 amino acids. Germline assignment: CDR1 SSHAT and CDR2 FNYEAQ (reference sequence). CDR3 sequence reads: CASSLFASSNQETQYF. CDR3 coding DNA: TGTGCCAGCAGCTTATTTGCTAGTAGCAACCAAGAGACCCAGTACTTC.

V and J are TRBV4-1 and TRBJ1-4; D is ambiguous. This CDR3 comprises 16 residues. The germline V and J ends were trimmed by 0 bases and 4 bases, with 12 bases remaining between them. From germline, CDR1 is MGHRA and CDR2 YSYEKL. CDR3 DNA sequence: TGCGCCAGCAGCCAAGATCTCCGGGCCGTTAATGAAAAACTGTTTTTT. Protein product: CASSQDLRAVNEKLFF.

This clonotype has only a few counts. The CDR3 nucleotides are TGCGCCAGCAGCCAAGACGGCGGCTTTAGCACAGATACGCAGTATTTT. Protein: CASSQDGGFSTDTQYF. This chain links TRBV4-3 with TRBJ2-3; D call uncertain. CDR1 and CDR2 (germline): LGHNA, YSLEER. V lost 0 bases and J lost 0, with 10 bases in between. The CDR3 is made up of 16 amino acids.

This clonotype was observed many times. V gene TRBV24-1 combines with J gene TRBJ2-1; TRBD2 might be the D (5 bases). V was trimmed by 3 bases and J by 6 bases, leaving 14 bases between them. This CDR3 region has 15 residues. Germline CDR1 reads KGHDR; CDR2 reads SFDVKD. Here the CDR3 reads CATSDPGLFSNEQFF. The CDR3 coding sequence is TGTGCCACCAGTGATCCCGGACTGTTTTCCAATGAGCAGTTCTTC.

This clonotype came up many times. The V and J genes are TRBV7-6 and TRBJ2-3; the match to TRBD2 covers 7 bases. The germline CDR1 and CDR2 sequences are SGHVS and FNYEAQ. This CDR3 spans 15 amino acids. J was trimmed by 2 bases and V by 3 bases; bases with no gene match: 5. CDR3 amino acids: CASSFGGGPTDTQYF. The CDR3 bases are TGTGCCAGCAGCTTCGGCGGGGGACCCACAGATACGCAGTATTTT.

For this clonotype: This may be a read error, as it is one base from a much larger clone. V gene TRBV5-1 combines with J gene TRBJ2-2; 10 positions agree with TRBD1. J was trimmed by 0 bases and V by 9 bases; bases with no gene match: 8. The CDR3 length is 16 residues. The germline gives CDR1 SGHRS, CDR2 YFSETQ. The CDR3 DNA is TGCGCCATCAGACGCGGGACAGGGGCGAACACCGGGGAGCTGTTTTTT. Its translation: CAIRRGTGANTGELFF.

This clonotype has a count of ten or more. V gene TRBV18 combines with J gene TRBJ2-1; the D is unclear. This CDR3 region has 14 residues. Germline CDR1 and CDR2: KGHSH and LQKENI. The V end lost 4 bases, the J end lost 4 bases, and 11 bases lay between the germline ends. Here the CDR3 reads CASSLDRSYNEQFF. CDR3 nucleotide sequence: TGTGCCAGCTCACTGGATCGATCGTACAATGAGCAGTTCTTC.

The chain carries TRBV7-8 and TRBJ1-3; tentative D call: TRBD1 (5 bases). Germline V gives CDR1 SGHVS, CDR2 FQNEAQ. Deletions cut 2 bases from V and 4 bases from J, with 9 bases between. The CDR3 consists of 14 residues. The CDR3 nucleotides are TGTGCCAGCAGCTTACGGGGCTACGGAAACACCATATATTTT. As protein: CASSLRGYGNTIYF.

The V and J genes are TRBV24-1 and TRBJ2-1; TRBD2 matches 8 bases. The CDR3 runs to 12 residues. CDR1 and CDR2 from the germline V gene are KGHDR and SFDVKD. Losses at the gene ends were 1 base for V and 13 bases for J; bases not matched to a gene: 2. CDR3 sequence reads: CATSDFGGAQFF. The CDR3 nucleotides read TGTGCCACCAGTGATTTCGGGGGGGCTCAGTTCTTC.

This clonotype came up a few times. The J gene is TRBJ2-3, the V gene TRBV7-2, with no clear D. The V end was cut by 7 bases, the J end by 1 base, with 18 bases between. Per germline, CDR1 SGHTA and CDR2 FQGNSA. CDR3 length: 16 amino acids. CDR3 amino acids: CASTYWGSLGTDTQYF. CDR3 nucleotide sequence: TGTGCCAGCACCTACTGGGGTAGCCTAGGCACAGATACGCAGTATTTT.